The 8 T cell receptor beta chains below come from one sample, sequenced in a study of post-analysis software for immune sequencing data. These receptors' targets are unknown. General study results and limits: Controls had lower frequencies than patients of a few TRBV segments, which included TRBV5-6, TRBV5-1 and TRBV20-1.

Unique molecular identifiers tagged the TCR beta cDNA libraries. TCRdb re-called the PCR reads through MiXCR, storing one row per CDR3 protein. The sample consists of a few hundred thousand distinct CDR3 sequences, around a third of them appearing once. Sequenced: blood. These receptors originate from a girl aged 2-17 years with multiple sclerosis.

The chain is built from TRBV4-1 and TRBJ2-7; D gene uncertain. The CDR3 length is 18 residues. Trimming stripped 0 bases from V and 4 bases from J, with 22 bases between. Per the germline V gene, CDR1 is MGHRA and CDR2 is YSYEKL. CDR3 in amino acids: CASSQDQGGSIPSYEQYF. The CDR3 region has the DNA TGCGCCAGCAGCCAAGATCAAGGCGGCTCCATTCCATCTTACGAGCAGTACTTC.

This chain links TRBV6-6 with TRBJ1-5; D call uncertain. CDR1 and CDR2 (germline): MNHNY, SVGAGI (reference sequence). This CDR3 is built from 13 residues. Trimming left V 3 bases short and J 7 bases short, with 10 bases between. The CDR3 nucleotides are TGTGCCAGCAGTTATGTCGCCTTCCAGCCCCAGCATTTT. It translates to CASSYVAFQPQHF.

The genes are TRBV10-3 and TRBJ1-6, with D possibly being TRBD1 (6 bases). Germline CDR1 ENHRY, CDR2 SYGVKD. Trimming removed 0 bases from V and 9 bases from J, with 15 bases in between. This CDR3 has 16 residues. The CDR3 coding sequence is TGTGCCATCAGTGAGTCCGCGAGGACAGCTCTTTCACCCCTCCACTTT. Translation: CAISESARTALSPLHF.

The chain couples TRBV10-3 to TRBJ2-3; 8 bases match TRBD1. V trimming: 6 bases; J trimming: 5 bases; junction bases outside the gene matches: 7. The CDR3 consists of 14 residues. In germline, CDR1 is ENHRY, CDR2 SYGVKD. The CDR3 sequence is CAIRPDREGDTQYF. In DNA, the CDR3 is TGTGCCATCAGGCCGGACAGGGAAGGAGATACGCAGTATTTT.

The chain employs TRBV20-1 and TRBJ2-1; a possible D gene is TRBD1 (6 bases). This CDR3 region has 14 residues. V was cut by 6 bases and J by 0 bases, with 12 bases left in between. Looked up from germline, CDR1 is DFQATT and CDR2 is SNEGSKA (reference sequence). The CDR3 bases are TGCAGTGCCAACTACAGGGTCTCCTACAATGAGCAGTTCTTC. Its translation is CSANYRVSYNEQFF.

The chain combines TRBV3-1 with TRBJ1-1; D call uncertain. With 3 bases removed from V and 1 base from J, the gap between germline ends came to 9 bases. The CDR3 has 14 residues. Germline V gene data show CDR1 as LGHDT and CDR2 as YNNKEL (reference sequence). The CDR3 nucleotides are TGTGCCAGCAGCCAGATTATCCAGAACACTGAAGCTTTCTTT. Residues: CASSQIIQNTEAFF.

This clonotype has at least ten counts. The gene calls are TRBV29-1 and TRBJ2-7; maybe TRBD1 (6 bases). The CDR3 length is 14 residues. Germline CDR1 SQVTM, CDR2 ANQGSEA. V lost 2 bases to trimming and J lost 3 bases, with 14 bases between them. DNA for the CDR3: TGCAGCGTTGAATCTCGGGACAAGGACTACGAGCAGTACTTC. Its protein is CSVESRDKDYEQYF.

The chain links TRBV29-1 to TRBJ2-1; either TRBD1 or TRBD2 may supply D (5 bases each). CDR1 and CDR2 (germline): SQVTM, ANQGSEA. V gave up 2 bases and J gave up 5 bases, with 7 bases separating them. The CDR3 has 12 residues. For the CDR3, the DNA is TGCAGCGTTGAAAGGGGACACAATGAGCAGTTCTTC. This translates into CSVERGHNEQFF.